This T cell receptor beta chain emerged from a study of CD8 T cells in Susac syndrome. With random hexamers, reverse transcription was performed on about 0.5 to 1 ug of RNA. TCRdb reanalysed the immunoSEQ multiplex PCR reads using MiXCR and keeps one entry per CDR3 protein. The profile shows about 130,000 distinct CDR3 sequences, approximately 93% of them singletons. In the case of this clonotype: Its target is unknown.

Overall study findings and caveats: Acknowledgment was made by the study that its TCR sequencing and HLA analysis involved a relatively small number of individuals.

This CDR3 region has 15 residues. V dropped 2 bases and J dropped 9 bases, with 17 bases sitting between them. Material: CD8+ T cells from PBMCs. This clonotype was obtained from a human donor with multiple sclerosis. The chain joins TRBV12-3 or TRBV12-4 to TRBJ1-5; no clear D. CDR3: CASSLSQYGRLPQHF. In DNA form, the CDR3 reads TGTGCCAGCAGTTTAAGTCAATACGGACGGTTGCCCCAGCATTTT.